Presented here are 23 T cell receptor beta chains from one specimen sequenced in a study of long-term antiretroviral therapy in people with HIV. Version v3.0 of the immunoSEQ assay was performed at survey level. Some clones are missing from TCRdb's copy, which holds only in-frame ones; the method was immunoSEQ multiplex PCR. In the table there are tens of thousands of clones, roughly 86% of which are singletons. The sequencing used unsorted PBMCs, collected roughly 2.7 years after starting antiretroviral therapy. These receptors were taken from a middle-aged man with HIV.

This chain uses TRBV2 with TRBJ2-2; D may be TRBD1 (6 bases). Germline CDR1 SNHLY, CDR2 FYNNEI. The CDR3 is 14 residues long. V was pared by 7 bases and J by 1 base, with 10 bases between. The CDR3: CASNQGRNTGELFF. The CDR3 nucleotides read TGTGCCAGCAATCAGGGGCGGAACACCGGGGAGCTGTTTTTT.

V usage is TRBV27 and J usage is TRBJ2-7; weak D call: TRBD2 (7 bases). This CDR3 is built from 14 residues. With 2 bases removed from V and 2 bases from J, the gap between germline ends came to 10 bases. Germline CDR1 reads MNHEY; CDR2 reads SMNVEV (reference sequence). CDR3 amino acids: CASSLRGGTYEQYF. The CDR3 bases are TGTGCCAGCAGTTTAAGGGGGGGGACCTACGAGCAGTACTTC.

This chain links TRBV7-8 with TRBJ1-5, with D hard to call. The V gene lost 2 bases and the J gene lost 4 bases, with 9 bases spanning the gap. CDR1 is SGHVS and CDR2 is FQNEAQ in the germline V gene. This CDR3 region has 14 residues. CDR3 in DNA: TGTGCCAGCAGCTTAAGTCGGGGTAATCAGCCCCAGCATTTT. Its translation is CASSLSRGNQPQHF.

J is TRBJ2-2 and V is TRBV10-3; no reliable D call. V lost 2 bases, J lost 4 bases, and 8 bases lay in between. In germline, CDR1 is ENHRY, CDR2 SYGVKD. The CDR3 loop spans 14 amino acids. As DNA, the CDR3 is TGTGCCATCAGTGAGGGACGGTTCACCGGGGAGCTGTTTTTT. Its translation is CAISEGRFTGELFF.

The V gene is TRBV7-9, the J gene TRBJ1-2; D ambiguous. The V end was cut by 5 bases, the J end by 4 bases, with 17 bases between. Germline V CDR1 and CDR2: SEHNR, FQNEAQ (reference sequence). This CDR3 is 15 amino acids long. The CDR3 here is CASSPGVLEGYGYTF. The CDR3 DNA follows: TGTGCCAGCAGCCCAGGCGTCTTGGAGGGCTATGGCTACACCTTC.

The chain employs TRBV5-4 and TRBJ1-4, with TRBD1 matching 7 bases. Germline CDR1 and CDR2: SGHNT and YYREEE (reference sequence). The V and J ends lost 5 bases and 6 bases, in that order; junction bases with no gene match: 4. CDR3 length: 13 residues. The CDR3 region is CASSRDSDEKLFF. The DNA for the CDR3 is TGTGCCAGCAGTAGGGACAGTGATGAAAAACTGTTTTTT.

The V call is TRBV13, the J call TRBJ2-2; unclear D gene. This CDR3 comprises 13 residues. CDR1 and CDR2 (germline): PRHDT, FYEKMQ (reference sequence). Trimming cost V 6 bases and J 6 bases, with 11 bases left between them. The CDR3 DNA sequence: TGTGCCAGCAGAGGGTTTACCGCCGGGGAGCTGTTTTTT. This translates into CASRGFTAGELFF.

This chain joins TRBV6-6 and TRBJ1-5, with TRBD1 as a possible D gene (5 bases). In germline, CDR1 is MNHNY, CDR2 SVGAGI (reference sequence). CDR3 length equals 14 residues. Trimming removed 6 bases at V and 7 bases at J, with 16 bases between. CDR3: CASSRGGGGQPQHF. The CDR3 DNA is TGTGCCAGCAGCCGCGGGGGAGGAGGACAGCCCCAGCATTTT.

The count of this clone is one. The chain is built from TRBV4-1 and TRBJ2-7; D uncertain. V lost 4 bases to trimming and J lost 0 bases, with 4 bases between them. This CDR3 comprises 12 residues. Germline lookup yields CDR1 MGHRA and CDR2 YSYEKL. The CDR3 DNA reads as TGCGCCAGCAGCCGAGACTCCTACGAGCAGTACTTC. Protein: CASSRDSYEQYF.

This clone appeared a single time. V and J are TRBV6-6 and TRBJ2-1, with 11 bases lining up with TRBD2. The V segment lost 6 bases and the J segment 4 bases; nucleotides outside the gene matches: 5. CDR3 length: 15 amino acids. Germline CDR1 MNHNY, CDR2 SVGAGI (reference sequence). CDR3 sequence reads: CASSQTSGNYNEQFF. DNA of the CDR3: TGTGCCAGCAGCCAGACTAGCGGGAATTACAATGAGCAGTTCTTC.

J is TRBJ2-7 and V is TRBV7-6, with D unresolved. The CDR3 is 12 residues long. Deletions cut 0 bases from V and 10 bases from J, with 10 bases between. Germline loops: CDR1 SGHVS, CDR2 FNYEAQ. The CDR3 coding sequence is TGTGCCAGCAGCTTAGCGGGTGGCGACCAGTACTTC. This gives the protein CASSLAGGDQYF. The entire variable domain, with the rest obtained from reference TRBV7-6 and TRBJ2-7, is as follows: GAGVSQSPRYKVTKRGQDVALRCDPISGHVSLYWYRQALGQGPEFLTYFNYEAQQDKSGLPNDRFSAERPEGSISTLTIQRTEQRDSAMYRCASSLAGGDQYFGPGTRLTVT.

This clone was observed a few times. This chain joins TRBV15 and TRBJ2-2, with D unresolved. Germline values: CDR1 LNHNV, CDR2 YYDKDF (reference sequence). This CDR3 is built from 13 residues. V was cut by 3 bases and J by 5 bases, with 7 bases left in between. For the CDR3, the DNA is TGTGCCACCAGCAGGCGAGGAACCGGGGAGCTGTTTTTT. Its protein is CATSRRGTGELFF.

The gene calls are TRBV28 and TRBJ1-2; D perhaps matches TRBD1 (6 bases). V was clipped by 7 bases and J by 8 bases, with 17 bases between them. Germline CDR1 reads MDHEN; CDR2 reads SYDVKM. The CDR3 runs 13 residues. The CDR3: CASIQGPRKGYTF. As DNA, the CDR3 is TGTGCCAGCATCCAGGGGCCGAGAAAGGGCTACACCTTC.

V is TRBV7-8 and J is TRBJ2-1; D may be TRBD2 (6 bases). The V end was cut by 2 bases, the J end by 7 bases, with 21 bases between. Germline values: CDR1 SGHVS, CDR2 FQNEAQ. This CDR3 contains 17 residues. CDR3 bases: TGTGCCAGCAGCTTATCTAGCGACAGACGTATTGTGAATGAGCAGTTCTTC. This encodes CASSLSSDRRIVNEQFF.

The chain is built from TRBV19 and TRBJ2-5; D possibly uses TRBD1 or TRBD2 (6 bases each). CDR3 length: 14 amino acids. V gave up 3 bases and J gave up 2 bases, with 10 bases separating them. Germline assignment: CDR1 LNHDA and CDR2 SQIVND (reference sequence). CDR3 residues: CASSIGGTQETQYF. The CDR3 DNA reads as TGTGCCAGTAGTATCGGGGGCACACAAGAGACCCAGTACTTC.

The rearrangement uses TRBV6-6 and TRBJ2-7; D might be TRBD1 (6 bases). V dropped 0 bases and J dropped 13 bases, with 19 bases sitting between them. CDR3 size: 14 residues. Germline assignment: CDR1 MNHNY and CDR2 SVGAGI (reference sequence). Here the CDR3 reads CASSYSISRGQPYF. The CDR3 DNA is TGTGCCAGCAGTTACTCGATTTCCCGGGGACAACCTTACTTC.

In regard to this clone: The sample contains more than one DNA sequence encoding this CDR3. The CDR3 here is CASSVGTGVYEQYF. In nucleotides, the CDR3 is TGTGCCAGCAGCGTTGGGACAGGGGTGTACGAGCAGTACTTC. The chain uses TRBV9 and TRBJ2-7, with 10 nucleotides matching TRBD1. CDR3 length: 14 residues. Germline V CDR1 and CDR2: SGDLS, YYNGEE. The V gene end was trimmed by 2 bases and the J gene end by 4 bases; junction bases not matched to a gene: 3.

This clone was recorded once. V is TRBV4-3 and J is TRBJ1-3; D uncertain. V lost 4 bases and J lost 0, with 16 bases in between. Germline V gene data show CDR1 as LGHNA and CDR2 as YSLEER. The CDR3 extends over 17 amino acids. In nucleotides, the CDR3 is TGCGCCAGCAGCCCCCATGAGGTTCTCAGCTCTGGAAACACCATATATTTT. Protein: CASSPHEVLSSGNTIYF.

This clone was seen a few times. This chain connects TRBV7-9 to TRBJ2-3, with 11 bases fitting TRBD2. The V segment lost 5 bases and the J segment 2 bases; nucleotides outside the gene matches: 3. Germline V CDR1 and CDR2: SEHNR, FQNEAQ (reference sequence). The CDR3 contains 15 residues. The CDR3 DNA reads as TGTGCCAGCAGCCGGGGACTAGCGGACACAGATACGCAGTATTTT. Its protein product is CASSRGLADTDTQYF.

V is TRBV7-9 and J is TRBJ2-4; TRBD1 is a possible D gene (5 bases). CDR3 length: 13 amino acids. CDR1 is SEHNR and CDR2 is FQNEAQ in the germline V gene (reference sequence). V lost 4 bases, J lost 4 bases, and 8 bases lay in between. DNA for the CDR3: TGTGCCAGCAGCTCGGACACAAAAAACATTCAGTACTTC. This sequence encodes CASSSDTKNIQYF.

The V and J genes are TRBV18 and TRBJ2-2, with TRBD1 matching 8 bases. This CDR3 has 13 residues. The V segment lost 3 bases and the J segment 7 bases; nucleotides outside the gene matches: 1. Germline CDR1 is KGHSH and CDR2 is LQKENI. In DNA form, the CDR3 reads TGTGCCAGCTCACCGACAGGGGACGGGGAGCTGTTTTTT. This gives the protein CASSPTGDGELFF.

The chain uses TRBV5-4 and TRBJ1-2; a weak D match, TRBD1 (5 bases). Germline values: CDR1 SGHNT, CDR2 YYREEE (reference sequence). CDR3 length equals 14 residues. Between the trimmed V and J ends, which lost 2 bases and 4 bases, there was a span of 12 bases. The CDR3 protein is CASSFPLDSYGYTF. The DNA of the CDR3 is TGTGCCAGCAGCTTTCCTCTTGACAGCTATGGCTACACCTTC. Combining the CDR3 with reference TRBV5-4 and TRBJ1-2 gives the whole variable domain ETGVTQSPTHLIKTRGQQVTLRCSSQSGHNTVSWYQQALGQGPQFIFQYYREEENGRGNFPPRFSGLQFPNYSSELNVNALELDDSALYLCASSFPLDSYGYTFGSGTRLTVV.

For this clone: A junction boundary mismatches the germline segment, possibly from a read error. The chain employs TRBV7-7 and TRBJ2-7; a weak D match, TRBD2 (5 bases). Germline loops: CDR1 SSHAT, CDR2 FNYEAQ (reference sequence). The CDR3 covers 14 residues. CDR3 loop: CASSPDRGTYEQYF. CDR3 bases: TGTGCTAGCAGCCCGGACCGAGGGACCTACGAGCAGTACTTC.